This T cell receptor (beta chain) was recovered during a study of cytomegalovirus exposure and HLA in healthy donors. Trimming removed 0 bases from V and 1 base from J; junction bases left unmatched: 6. The CDR3 sequence is 17 residues long. Germline V gene lookup returns CDR1 SGHNT and CDR2 YYREEE (reference sequence). The PCR contained 60 Vbeta and 13 Jbeta primers. The assay was immunoSEQ multiplex PCR, and TCRdb's table has in-frame clones only and misses some. The sample lists 100,000 to 150,000 clones, about 76% occurring once. The source material was PBMCs. The receptor was derived from a man between 18 and 29 years old in good health and CMV-seronegative. The chain employs TRBV5-4 and TRBJ2-1; 8 positions match TRBD1. The CDR3 sequence: CASSLAQGAGSYNEQFF. The CDR3 DNA follows: TGTGCCAGCAGCTTGGCGCAGGGGGCTGGGTCCTACAATGAGCAGTTCTTC.